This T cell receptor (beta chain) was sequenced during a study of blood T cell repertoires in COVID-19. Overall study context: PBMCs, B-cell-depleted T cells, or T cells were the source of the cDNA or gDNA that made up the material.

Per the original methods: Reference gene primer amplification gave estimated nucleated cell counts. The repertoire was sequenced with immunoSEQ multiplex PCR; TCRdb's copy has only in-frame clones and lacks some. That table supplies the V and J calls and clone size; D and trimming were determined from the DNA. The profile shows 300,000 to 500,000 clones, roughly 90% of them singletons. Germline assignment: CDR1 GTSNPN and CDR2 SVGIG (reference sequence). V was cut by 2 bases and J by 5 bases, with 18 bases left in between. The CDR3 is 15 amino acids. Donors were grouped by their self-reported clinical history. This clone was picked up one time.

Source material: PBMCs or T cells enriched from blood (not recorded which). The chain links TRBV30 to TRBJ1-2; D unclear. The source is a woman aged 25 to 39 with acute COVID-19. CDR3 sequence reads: CAWSPPGIGIYGYTF. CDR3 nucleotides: TGTGCCTGGAGTCCTCCGGGGATTGGAATTTATGGCTACACCTTC.